This TCR beta chain was recorded in a study of shared clonotypes between healthy human individuals. Study observations and caveats: Some clonotypes were shared by all four sorted-subset donors, while others were not shared. The non-shared ones had lower generation probabilities than the shared ones.

As defined, naive CD8 cells were CD45RO-negative and positively selected for CCR7, with terminally differentiated effector memory CD45RA+ cells excluded. All donors were healthy HIV-negative adults lacking recent acute infections or vaccinations. With respect to this clone: Its antigen is not identified.

Using immunoSEQ multiplex PCR, the repertoire was profiled, and TCRdb retains in-frame clones only, with some absent. The table records about 680,000 clones, just over 90% of them present only once. Germline CDR1 and CDR2: MDHEN and SYDVKM. V was shortened by 4 bases and J by 8 bases, with 8 bases between the two germline ends. CDR3 length: 11 residues. The chain recombines TRBV28 with TRBJ1-2; D call uncertain. Sequencing was performed on naive CD8+ T cells sorted from blood. This sequence originates from a man aged 25 to 40 in good health. CDR3 residues: CASSSIQGYTF. The CDR3 region has the DNA TGTGCCAGCAGTTCAATCCAAGGCTACACCTTC.